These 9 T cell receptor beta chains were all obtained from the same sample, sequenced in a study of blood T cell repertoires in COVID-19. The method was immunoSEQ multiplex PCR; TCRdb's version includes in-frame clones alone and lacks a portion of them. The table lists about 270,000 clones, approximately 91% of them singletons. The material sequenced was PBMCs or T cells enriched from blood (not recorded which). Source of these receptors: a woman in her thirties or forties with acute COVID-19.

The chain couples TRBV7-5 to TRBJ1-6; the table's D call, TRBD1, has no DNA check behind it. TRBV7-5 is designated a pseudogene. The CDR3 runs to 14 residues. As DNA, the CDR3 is TGTGTCAGAAGCTTGGACAGGAGGGATTCACCCCTCCACTTT. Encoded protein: CVRSLDRRDSPLHF.

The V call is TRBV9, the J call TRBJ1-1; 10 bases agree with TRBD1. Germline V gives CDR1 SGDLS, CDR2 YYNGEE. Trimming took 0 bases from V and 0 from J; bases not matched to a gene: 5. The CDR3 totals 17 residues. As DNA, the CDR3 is TGTGCCAGCAGCGTAGATGACAGGGGGCCGATGAACACTGAAGCTTTCTTT. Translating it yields CASSVDDRGPMNTEAFF.

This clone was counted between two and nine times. The CDR3 DNA follows: TGCGCCAGCAGCCTCGGACAGGGGAATTTGATTAATGAAAAACTGTTTTTT. Translation: CASSLGQGNLINEKLFF. The V gene is TRBV4-1, the J gene TRBJ1-4; 9 nucleotides match TRBD1. In germline, CDR1 is MGHRA, CDR2 YSYEKL. This CDR3 region has 17 residues. Trimming took 4 bases from V and 4 from J; bases not matched to a gene: 10.

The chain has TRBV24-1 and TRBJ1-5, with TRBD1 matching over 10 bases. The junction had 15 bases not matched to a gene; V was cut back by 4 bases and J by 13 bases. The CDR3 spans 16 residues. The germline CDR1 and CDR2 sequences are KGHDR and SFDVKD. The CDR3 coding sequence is TGTGCCACCAGTGACCGCGGACAGGGGGATATCAGCGGGCAGCATTTT. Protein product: CATSDRGQGDISGQHF.

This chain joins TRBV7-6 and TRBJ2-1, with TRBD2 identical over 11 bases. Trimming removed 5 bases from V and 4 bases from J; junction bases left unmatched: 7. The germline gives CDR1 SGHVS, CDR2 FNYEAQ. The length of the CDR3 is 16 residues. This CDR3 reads CASSARLAGTYNEQFF. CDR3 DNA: TGTGCCAGCAGCGCTCGACTAGCGGGGACTTACAATGAGCAGTTCTTC.

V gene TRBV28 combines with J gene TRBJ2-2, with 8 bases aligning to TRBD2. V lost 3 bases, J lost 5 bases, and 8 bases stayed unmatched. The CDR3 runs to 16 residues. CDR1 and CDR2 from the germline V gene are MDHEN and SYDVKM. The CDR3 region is CASSLPLGGGTGELFF. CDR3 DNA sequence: TGTGCCAGCAGTTTGCCCCTCGGCGGGGGGACCGGGGAGCTGTTTTTT.

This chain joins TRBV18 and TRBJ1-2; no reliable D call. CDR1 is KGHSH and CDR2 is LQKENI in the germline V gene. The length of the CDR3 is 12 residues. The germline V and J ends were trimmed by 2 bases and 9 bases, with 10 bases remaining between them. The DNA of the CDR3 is TGTGCCAGCTCACCAAGAGCGGGGAGCTACACCTTC. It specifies CASSPRAGSYTF.

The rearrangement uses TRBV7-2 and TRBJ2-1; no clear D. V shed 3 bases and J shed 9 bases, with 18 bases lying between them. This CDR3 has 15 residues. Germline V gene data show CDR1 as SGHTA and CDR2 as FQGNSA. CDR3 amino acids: CASSFQTVGKIEQFF. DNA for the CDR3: TGTGCCAGCAGCTTCCAAACAGTGGGCAAAATTGAGCAGTTCTTC. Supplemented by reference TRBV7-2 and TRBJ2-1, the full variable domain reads GAGVSQSPSNKVTEKGKDVELRCDPISGHTALYWYRQSLGQGLEFLIYFQGNSAPDKSGLPSDRFSAERTGGSVSTLTIQRTQQEDSAVYLCASSFQTVGKIEQFFGPGTRLTVL.

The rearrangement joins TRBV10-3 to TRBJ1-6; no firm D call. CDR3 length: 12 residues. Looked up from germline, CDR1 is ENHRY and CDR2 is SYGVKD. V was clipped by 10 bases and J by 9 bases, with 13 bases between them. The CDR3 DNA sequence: TGTGCCACCGGGCGGGGTGGTTCACCCCTCCACTTT. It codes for CATGRGGSPLHF.